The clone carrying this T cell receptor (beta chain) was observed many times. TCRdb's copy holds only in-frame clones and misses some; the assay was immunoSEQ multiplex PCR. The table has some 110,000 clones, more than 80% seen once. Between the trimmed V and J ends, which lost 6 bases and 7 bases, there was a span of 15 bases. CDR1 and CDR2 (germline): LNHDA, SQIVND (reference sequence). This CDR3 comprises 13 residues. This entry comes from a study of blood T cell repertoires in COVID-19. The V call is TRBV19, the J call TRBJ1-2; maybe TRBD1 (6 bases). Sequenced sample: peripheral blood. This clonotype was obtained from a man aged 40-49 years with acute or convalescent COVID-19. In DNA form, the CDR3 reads TGTGCCAGTAGCGTACAGGGTAAGGGTGGCTACACCTTC. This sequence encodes CASSVQGKGGYTF. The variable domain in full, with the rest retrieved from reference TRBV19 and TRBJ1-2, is DGGITQSPKYLFRKEGQNVTLSCEQNLNHDAMYWYRQDPGQGLRLIYYSQIVNDFQKGDIAEGYSVSREKKESFPLTVTSAQKNPTAFYLCASSVQGKGGYTFGSGTRLTVV.